These 29 T cell receptor beta chains came from one sample sequenced in a study of blood T cell repertoires in COVID-19. Produced via immunoSEQ multiplex PCR; TCRdb's table is partial and in-frame only. The table has about 380,000 clones, 80% to 90% seen once. Sequencing was performed on PBMCs or T cells enriched from blood (not recorded which). The receptors stem from a man aged 25 to 40 who had recovered from COVID-19.

This chain connects TRBV5-1 to TRBJ2-5, with TRBD2 identical over 9 bases. Germline loops: CDR1 SGHRS, CDR2 YFSETQ. V shed 0 bases, J shed 1 base, and the junction held 4 bases outside the gene matches. CDR3 length: 16 residues. CDR3 residues: CASSLDGGGVQETQYF. The CDR3 coding sequence is TGCGCCAGCAGCTTGGATGGCGGGGGGGTCCAAGAGACCCAGTACTTC. The complete variable domain, with remaining parts taken from reference TRBV5-1 and TRBJ2-5, reads KAGVTQTPRYLIKTRGQQVTLSCSPISGHRSVSWYQQTPGQGLQFLFEYFSETQRNKGNFPGRFSGRQFSNSRSEMNVSTLELGDSALYLCASSLDGGGVQETQYFGPGTRLLVL.

This chain's CDR3 is CASSLMVAGLRDTQYF. The CDR3 DNA follows: TGTGCCAGCAGTTTAATGGTAGCGGGGCTACGGGATACGCAGTATTTT. This chain connects TRBV27 to TRBJ2-3; 8 bases match TRBD2. Germline loops: CDR1 MNHEY, CDR2 SMNVEV (reference sequence). The CDR3 runs 16 residues. With 2 bases clipped from V and 6 bases from J, the junction kept 10 bases outside the gene matches.

This chain links TRBV7-9 with TRBJ1-2, with D unclear. In germline, CDR1 is SEHNR, CDR2 FQNEAQ (reference sequence). The CDR3 spans 14 residues. Trimming shortened V by 5 bases and J by 4 bases, and 14 bases separated the two germline ends. The CDR3 protein is CASSAYEPGYGYTF. CDR3 coding DNA: TGTGCCAGCAGCGCTTACGAGCCGGGCTATGGCTACACCTTC. The variable domain in full, with the rest retrieved from reference TRBV7-9 and TRBJ1-2, is DTGVSQNPRHKITKRGQNVTFRCDPISEHNRLYWYRQTLGQGPEFLTYFQNEAQLEKSRLLSDRFSAERPKGSFSTLEIQRTEQGDSAMYLCASSAYEPGYGYTFGSGTRLTVV.

This clone was observed once. V gene TRBV6-6 combines with J gene TRBJ2-3, with TRBD2 matching 8 bases. The CDR3 extends over 14 amino acids. Trimming took 8 bases from V and 2 from J; bases not matched to a gene: 6. Germline-derived CDR1 and CDR2 are MNHNY and SVGAGI (reference sequence). CDR3 nucleotides: TGTGCCAGCCTAGGGCGGGGGGTCACAGATACGCAGTATTTT. Amino acid sequence: CASLGRGVTDTQYF.

This clone was detected once. The chain uses TRBV7-2 and TRBJ1-2, with TRBD1 matching 11 bases. The germline V gene encodes CDR1 SGHTA and CDR2 FQGNSA. The CDR3 sequence is 16 residues long. V was pared by 6 bases and J by 3 bases, with 9 bases of the junction left unmatched. The CDR3 is CASRPGTGGSYYGYTF. Here the CDR3 DNA reads TGTGCCAGCAGGCCCGGGACAGGGGGTTCGTACTATGGCTACACCTTC.

There are a few counts of this clone. The chain is built from TRBV4-2 and TRBJ2-3, with 7 nucleotides matching TRBD2. Trimming took 0 bases from V and 3 from J; bases not matched to a gene: 15. This CDR3 comprises 19 residues. Germline assignment: CDR1 LGHNA and CDR2 YNFKEQ. The CDR3 sequence: CASSQEWASASGITDTQYF. The CDR3 DNA reads as TGTGCCAGCAGCCAAGAGTGGGCCTCGGCTAGCGGCATAACAGATACGCAGTATTTT.

The rearrangement uses TRBV9 and TRBJ2-1; TRBD2 might be the D (7 bases). The CDR3 spans 15 residues. Germline assignment: CDR1 SGDLS and CDR2 YYNGEE. Trimming left V 2 bases short and J 6 bases short, with 15 bases between. The CDR3, as DNA: TGTGCCAGCAGCGTGAGGGGGACTACTCCCAATGAGCAGTTCTTC. Amino acid sequence: CASSVRGTTPNEQFF.

The genes are TRBV3-1 (or the pseudogene TRBV3-2) and TRBJ2-3, with 14 bases lining up with TRBD2. The CDR3 covers 17 residues. The V gene's germline CDR1 is LGHDT and CDR2 YNNKEL (reference sequence). Trimming cost V 2 bases and J 5 bases; bases outside gene matches: 6. The CDR3 sequence is CASSQPGLAGVQDTQYF. Here the CDR3 DNA reads TGTGCCAGCAGCCAACCGGGACTAGCGGGGGTCCAAGATACGCAGTATTTT.

The chain has TRBV9 and TRBJ2-1, with TRBD1 as a possible D gene (5 bases). V dropped 0 bases and J dropped 10 bases, with 14 bases sitting between them. The length of the CDR3 is 14 residues. Germline V gives CDR1 SGDLS, CDR2 YYNGEE. Here the CDR3 reads CASSVGFGAGEQFF. The CDR3 DNA is TGTGCCAGCAGCGTAGGATTTGGGGCCGGGGAGCAGTTCTTC.

The CDR3 region is CATSGRGGADDEQFF. CDR3 nucleotides: TGCGCCACCTCAGGCCGGGGGGGCGCGGACGATGAGCAGTTCTTC. The gene calls are TRBV5-1 and TRBJ2-1, with 8 bases that match TRBD2. J lost 8 bases, V lost 9 bases, and 16 bases had no gene match. This CDR3 comprises 15 residues. Germline V gives CDR1 SGHRS, CDR2 YFSETQ.

The gene calls are TRBV5-1 and TRBJ1-6; 7 bases map to TRBD1. The CDR3 has 17 residues. V was pared by 0 bases and J by 10 bases, with 13 bases of the junction left unmatched. Germline V gene lookup returns CDR1 SGHRS and CDR2 YFSETQ. The CDR3 loop is CASSLVIITGDRSPLHF. The DNA of the CDR3 is TGCGCCAGCAGCTTGGTTATTATAACAGGGGACCGATCACCCCTCCACTTT.

The CDR3 region has the DNA TGTGCTAGTGGTTTGTCGGGAGGCAGCCAGCCCCAGCATTTT. As protein: CASGLSGGSQPQHF. The gene calls are TRBV12-5 and TRBJ1-5; D not resolved. This CDR3 has 14 amino acids. Trimming took 2 bases from V and 7 from J, leaving 12 bases between them. CDR1 is LGHNT and CDR2 is FRNRAP in the germline V gene.

This chain connects TRBV18 to TRBJ1-2; perhaps TRBD1 as D (6 bases). The CDR3 sequence is 12 residues long. Per germline, CDR1 KGHSH and CDR2 LQKENI. V was cut by 3 bases and J by 6 bases, with 8 bases left in between. CDR3 protein: CASSPAGDGYTF. The CDR3 coding sequence is TGTGCCAGCTCACCCGCAGGGGATGGCTACACCTTC.

The V call is TRBV5-5, the J call TRBJ2-3, with 7 positions matching TRBD1. CDR1 and CDR2 (germline): SGHKS, YYEKEE (reference sequence). The CDR3 runs 16 residues. The ends lost 4 bases at V and 7 bases at J; junction bases unmatched: 15. CDR3 coding DNA: TGTGCCAGCAGCGGTCCCGACAGGGACCCCCGCCATACGCAGTATTTT. Protein: CASSGPDRDPRHTQYF.

This clone was found once. The chain couples TRBV15 to TRBJ1-1; a weak D match, TRBD1 (5 bases). Germline values: CDR1 LNHNV, CDR2 YYDKDF (reference sequence). The CDR3 loop spans 14 amino acids. The V end lost 1 base, the J end lost 5 bases, and 11 bases lay between the germline ends. DNA of the CDR3: TGTGCCACCAGCAGAGGCGGACAAGGGACTGAAGCTTTCTTT. This codes for CATSRGGQGTEAFF.

CDR3 sequence: CASGGDTDTQYF. The CDR3 DNA reads TGTGCCAGCGGGGGGGACACAGATACGCAGTATTTT. The J gene is TRBJ2-3, the V gene TRBV11-3; 7 nucleotides align to TRBD2. The CDR3 spans 12 residues. J lost 2 bases, V lost 8 bases, and 1 base had no gene match. CDR1 SGHNT and CDR2 YENEEA come from the germline V gene.

The chain employs TRBV7-2 and TRBJ2-3; 8 bases match TRBD2. CDR1 is SGHTA and CDR2 is FQGNSA in the germline V gene. The CDR3 extends over 14 amino acids. V was clipped by 8 bases and J by 2 bases; unmatched bases: 6. The CDR3 region is CASRTSGATDTQYF. The CDR3 bases are TGTGCCAGCCGTACTAGCGGAGCCACAGATACGCAGTATTTT. The full variable domain, completed using reference TRBV7-2 and TRBJ2-3, is GAGVSQSPSNKVTEKGKDVELRCDPISGHTALYWYRQSLGQGLEFLIYFQGNSAPDKSGLPSDRFSAERTGGSVSTLTIQRTQQEDSAVYLCASRTSGATDTQYFGPGTRLTVL.

This chain uses TRBV19 with TRBJ1-4, with D unresolved. Trimming took 4 bases from V and 5 from J, leaving 11 bases between them. The CDR3 length is 14 residues. Germline CDR1 reads LNHDA; CDR2 reads SQIVND (reference sequence). The CDR3 DNA reads as TGTGCCAGTAGTACCCAAGACGGGAATGAAAAACTGTTTTTT. This codes for CASSTQDGNEKLFF.

DNA of the CDR3: TGTGCCATCAGGCGACAGGGGGCCGGGGGCTACACCTTC. It is translated as CAIRRQGAGGYTF. The chain combines TRBV10-3 with TRBJ1-2; 10 nucleotides line up with TRBD1. The J segment lost 8 bases and the V segment lost 6 bases, leaving 6 bases of the junction unmatched. This CDR3 has 13 residues. Germline loops: CDR1 ENHRY, CDR2 SYGVKD.

CDR3 residues: CASSFVGRGSSYEQYF. CDR3 nucleotide sequence: TGTGCCAGCAGCTTCGTTGGGCGGGGGAGCTCCTACGAGCAGTACTTC. The chain recombines TRBV5-4 with TRBJ2-7; the match to TRBD2 covers 7 bases. The germline V gene has CDR1 SGHNT and CDR2 YYREEE (reference sequence). V shed 2 bases, J shed 0 bases, and the junction held 8 bases outside the gene matches. This CDR3 has 16 amino acids.

The rearrangement uses TRBV30 and TRBJ2-1; 11 positions match TRBD2. The length of the CDR3 is 14 residues. Germline loops: CDR1 GTSNPN, CDR2 SVGIG (reference sequence). V dropped 7 bases and J dropped 4; count of bases not matched to a gene: 6. The CDR3 region has the DNA TGTGCCTCCCTGACTAGCGGGGTGTACAATGAGCAGTTCTTC. Translation gives CASLTSGVYNEQFF.

This rearrangement joins TRBV29-1 to TRBJ1-1; D not resolved. CDR3 length: 11 amino acids. Per the germline V gene, CDR1 is SQVTM and CDR2 is ANQGSEA. V gave up 8 bases and J gave up 0 bases, with 7 bases separating them. The CDR3 loop reads CSFRMNTEAFF. The CDR3 DNA sequence: TGCAGCTTCCGTATGAACACTGAAGCTTTCTTT.

This rearrangement joins TRBV18 to TRBJ1-4; possibly TRBD1 for D (6 bases). The V end was cut by 3 bases, the J end by 3 bases, with 14 bases between. The CDR3 runs to 16 residues. In germline, CDR1 is KGHSH, CDR2 LQKENI. The CDR3 sequence: CASSPPNRDPNEKLFF. The CDR3, as DNA: TGTGCCAGCTCACCCCCTAACAGGGATCCTAATGAAAAACTGTTTTTT.

This chain joins TRBV18 and TRBJ1-5, with a possible D match to TRBD1 (6 bases). Germline V gene sequence: CDR1 KGHSH, CDR2 LQKENI. V was pared by 6 bases and J by 3 bases, with 12 bases between. The CDR3 has 14 residues. This CDR3 is CASSLRDNNQPQHF. The CDR3 DNA sequence: TGTGCCAGCTCGCTCCGGGACAACAATCAGCCCCAGCATTTT.

In the case of this clone: Other DNA sequences within the sample encode an identical CDR3. V usage is TRBV3-1 (or the pseudogene TRBV3-2) and J usage is TRBJ1-1, with D hard to call. From germline, CDR1 is LGHDT and CDR2 YNNKEL (reference sequence). This CDR3 is built from 12 residues. With 6 bases removed from V and 0 bases from J, the gap between germline ends came to 5 bases. In DNA form, the CDR3 reads TGTGCCAGCAGGGACTTGAACACTGAAGCTTTCTTT. Residues: CASRDLNTEAFF.

This sequence joins TRBV29-1 and TRBJ2-1; TRBD1 agrees at 11 bases. Germline trimming cut 4 bases from V and 7 bases from J; bases unmatched to any gene: 12. From germline, CDR1 is SQVTM and CDR2 ANQGSEA. The CDR3 has 16 amino acids. CDR3 residues: CSVGNPGTGGVNEQFF. Written as DNA, the CDR3 is TGCAGCGTTGGAAATCCCGGGACAGGGGGTGTGAATGAGCAGTTCTTC.

This chain joins TRBV18 and TRBJ2-3, with TRBD1 matching 9 bases. The V gene's germline CDR1 is KGHSH and CDR2 LQKENI. V shed 6 bases, J shed 2 bases, and the junction held 6 bases outside the gene matches. The CDR3 spans 15 residues. The CDR3 DNA reads as TGTGCCAGCTCGCCGGACAGGGGAAACACAGATACGCAGTATTTT. Protein product: CASSPDRGNTDTQYF.

The V gene is TRBV7-9, the J gene TRBJ2-3; weak D call: TRBD2 (6 bases). Germline CDR1 reads SEHNR; CDR2 reads FQNEAQ (reference sequence). CDR3 length equals 17 residues. V lost 1 base and J 2 bases, leaving 16 bases between the germline ends. CDR3 region: CASSLDRELGSTDTQYF. The CDR3, as DNA: TGTGCCAGCAGCTTAGATCGGGAGCTTGGGTCCACAGATACGCAGTATTTT.

This clone was recorded only once. The CDR3 sequence: CASSETGVYGYTF. DNA of the CDR3: TGTGCCAGCAGTGAGACAGGAGTCTATGGCTACACCTTC. The V and J genes are TRBV12-3 or TRBV12-4 and TRBJ1-2, with D tentatively TRBD1 (6 bases). The CDR3 has 13 residues. Deletions cut 5 bases from V and 4 bases from J, with 11 bases between.